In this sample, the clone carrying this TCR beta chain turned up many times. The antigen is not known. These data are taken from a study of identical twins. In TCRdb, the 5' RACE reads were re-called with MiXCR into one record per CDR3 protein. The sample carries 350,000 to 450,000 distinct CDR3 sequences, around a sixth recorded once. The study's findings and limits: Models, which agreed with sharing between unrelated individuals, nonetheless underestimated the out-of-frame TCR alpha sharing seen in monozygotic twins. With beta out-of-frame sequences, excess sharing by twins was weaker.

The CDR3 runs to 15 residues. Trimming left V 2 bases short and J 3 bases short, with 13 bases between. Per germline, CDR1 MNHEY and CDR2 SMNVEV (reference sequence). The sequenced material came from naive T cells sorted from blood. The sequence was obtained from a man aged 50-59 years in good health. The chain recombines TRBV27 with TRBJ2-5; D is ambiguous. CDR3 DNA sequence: TGTGCCAGCAGTTTAGGAGCTGGGCTAGAAGAGACCCAGTACTTC. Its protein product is CASSLGAGLEETQYF.